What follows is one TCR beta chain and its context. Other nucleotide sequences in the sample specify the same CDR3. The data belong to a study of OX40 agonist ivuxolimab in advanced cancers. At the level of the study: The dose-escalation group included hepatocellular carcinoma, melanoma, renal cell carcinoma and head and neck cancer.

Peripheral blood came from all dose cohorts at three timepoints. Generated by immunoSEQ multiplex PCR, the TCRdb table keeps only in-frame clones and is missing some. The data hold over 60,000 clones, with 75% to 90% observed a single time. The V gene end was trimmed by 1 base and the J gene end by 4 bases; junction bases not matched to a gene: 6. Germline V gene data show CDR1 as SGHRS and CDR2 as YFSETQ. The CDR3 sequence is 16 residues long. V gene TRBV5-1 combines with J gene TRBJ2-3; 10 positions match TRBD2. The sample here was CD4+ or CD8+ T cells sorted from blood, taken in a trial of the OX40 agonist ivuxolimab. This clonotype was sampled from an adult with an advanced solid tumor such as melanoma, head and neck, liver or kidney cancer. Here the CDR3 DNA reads TGCGCCAGCAGCTTGTCTTCTAGCGGGAGTGCAGATACGCAGTATTTT. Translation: CASSLSSSGSADTQYF.